These 12 T cell receptor beta chains came from one sample sequenced in a study of T cell repertoires in cytomegalovirus infection. TCRdb re-analysed the reads in MiXCR, keeping a single row per CDR3 protein. This table holds hundreds of thousands of distinct CDR3 sequences, roughly a tenth found once. Material for sequencing was PBMCs. The receptors derive from a human donor in good health (CMV status not recorded). Some clones in this sample may be carry-over from other donors' samples.

This clonotype has at least ten counts. The V gene is TRBV20-1, the J gene TRBJ2-7, with D unresolved. Trimming removed 5 bases at V and 9 bases at J, with 11 bases between. The CDR3 is 10 residues long. CDR1 and CDR2 (germline): DFQATT, SNEGSKA (reference sequence). The CDR3 coding sequence is TGCAGTGCTGGGCGAGATCCGCAGTACGTC. Protein product: CSAGRDPQYV.

This clonotype was found many times. This chain joins TRBV29-1 and TRBJ1-2, with TRBD1 matching over 7 bases. From germline, CDR1 is SQVTM and CDR2 ANQGSEA. The V and J ends lost 6 bases and 1 base, in that order; junction bases with no gene match: 11. The CDR3 runs to 15 residues. The CDR3 loop reads CSVPNDRVNNYGYTF. CDR3 bases: TGCAGCGTACCTAATGACAGGGTGAATAACTATGGCTACACCTTC.

The gene calls are TRBV20-1 and TRBJ2-1; weak D call: TRBD2 (5 bases). Germline-derived CDR1 and CDR2 are DFQATT and SNEGSKA (reference sequence). The CDR3 loop spans 14 amino acids. Trimming took off 5 bases at V and 4 bases at J, with 15 bases between the two ends. CDR3 amino acids: CSAYDGRGYNEQFF. CDR3 DNA sequence: TGCAGTGCTTACGACGGTCGAGGGTACAATGAGCAGTTCTTC.

This clonotype was recorded at least ten times. V gene TRBV12-3 or TRBV12-4 combines with J gene TRBJ1-5; 7 bases match TRBD1. This CDR3 comprises 16 residues. The ends lost 3 bases at V and 6 bases at J; junction bases unmatched: 11. The CDR3 DNA reads as TGTGCCAGCAGTTTGTCACAGGGGAAGTATGGTCAGCCCCAGCATTTT. Amino acid sequence: CASSLSQGKYGQPQHF.

This clonotype has just a few counts. The chain joins TRBV5-6 to TRBJ2-3; D is unclear. Germline CDR1 and CDR2: SGHDT and YYEEEE. Trimming shortened V by 0 bases and J by 7 bases, and 9 bases separated the two germline ends. The CDR3 is 13 amino acids. CDR3 protein: CASSLAGYYTQYF. CDR3 nucleotide sequence: TGTGCCAGCAGCTTGGCCGGCTACTATACGCAGTATTTT.

This rearrangement joins TRBV2 to TRBJ2-3; D may be TRBD1 or TRBD2 (6 bases each). The CDR3 is 16 amino acids. V dropped 6 bases and J dropped 2 bases, with 18 bases sitting between them. Germline V gene lookup returns CDR1 SNHLY and CDR2 FYNNEI. CDR3 amino acids: CASSQGGIPHTDTQYF. The CDR3 DNA reads TGTGCCAGCAGCCAAGGGGGGATACCCCACACAGATACGCAGTATTTT.

The chain has TRBV5-1 and TRBJ1-2; no reliable D call. The germline V and J ends were trimmed by 4 bases and 8 bases, with 12 bases remaining between them. There are 12 residues in the CDR3. Germline V gene lookup returns CDR1 SGHRS and CDR2 YFSETQ. The CDR3, as DNA: TGCGCCAGCAGCCGCGACCGAGAAGGCTACACCTTC. Translated, it gives CASSRDREGYTF.

J is TRBJ2-6 and V is TRBV28; 8 bases map to TRBD1. The germline V gene encodes CDR1 MDHEN and CDR2 SYDVKM. The trim removed 4 bases at V and 0 bases at J, leaving 5 bases unmatched. The CDR3 is made up of 17 amino acids. The CDR3 spells CASSSGTGRSGANVLTF. The DNA for the CDR3 is TGTGCCAGCAGTTCCGGGACAGGTCGCTCTGGGGCCAACGTCCTGACTTTC.

Comments on this clonotype: This may come from a read error, since a much larger clone is one base off. The chain uses TRBV20-1 and TRBJ1-5; D is ambiguous. CDR1 and CDR2 from the germline V gene are DFQATT and SNEGSKA (reference sequence). CDR3 size: 12 residues. The CDR3 reads CSAVYSNQPQRF. As DNA, the CDR3 is TGCAGTGCTGTGTATAGCAATCAGCCCCAGCGTTTT.

This clonotype was observed many times. This chain connects TRBV7-2 to TRBJ2-2; no clear D. Germline assignment: CDR1 SGHTA and CDR2 FQGNSA. Trimming removed 6 bases from V and 13 bases from J, with 12 bases in between. The CDR3 is 11 amino acids. CDR3 sequence: CASRPSRRLFF. CDR3 sequence (DNA): TGTGCCAGCAGGCCCTCCCGCAGGCTGTTTTTT.

The chain joins TRBV5-1 to TRBJ2-5; no clear D gene. Germline CDR1 is SGHRS and CDR2 is YFSETQ. The CDR3 length is 15 residues. The V end lost 1 base, the J end lost 0 bases, and 10 bases lay between the germline ends. CDR3 nucleotides: TGCGCCAGCAGCTTGTTTTGGCAGAACCAAGAGACCCAGTACTTC. Residues: CASSLFWQNQETQYF.

This clonotype was counted a few times. The chain is built from TRBV29-1 and TRBJ1-1; TRBD1 aligns across 9 bases. Germline CDR1 reads SQVTM; CDR2 reads ANQGSEA. This CDR3 comprises 13 residues. Trimming at V came to 3 bases and at J to 7 bases, leaving 6 bases not matched to a gene. The CDR3 DNA reads TGCAGCGTTGAGGAACCGGGACAGGGTGAAGCTTTCTTT. Translating gives CSVEEPGQGEAFF.